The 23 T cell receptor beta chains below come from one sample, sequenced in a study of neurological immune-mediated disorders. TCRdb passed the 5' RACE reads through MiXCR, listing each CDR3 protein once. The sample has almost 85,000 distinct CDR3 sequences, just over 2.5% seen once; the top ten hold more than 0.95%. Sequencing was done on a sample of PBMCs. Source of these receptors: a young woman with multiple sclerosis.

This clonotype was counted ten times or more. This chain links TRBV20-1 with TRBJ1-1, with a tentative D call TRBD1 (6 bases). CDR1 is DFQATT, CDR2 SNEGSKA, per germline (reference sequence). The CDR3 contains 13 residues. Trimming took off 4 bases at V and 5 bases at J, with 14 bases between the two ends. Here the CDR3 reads CSATSGEGTEAFF. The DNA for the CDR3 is TGCAGTGCTACTTCAGGGGAAGGGACTGAAGCTTTCTTT.

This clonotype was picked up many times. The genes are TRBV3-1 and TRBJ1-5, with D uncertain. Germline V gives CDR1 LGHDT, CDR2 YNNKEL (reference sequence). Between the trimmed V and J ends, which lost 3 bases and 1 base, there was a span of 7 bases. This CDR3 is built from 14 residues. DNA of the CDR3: TGTGCCAGCAGCCAGAGACGAAGCAATCAGCCCCAGCATTTT. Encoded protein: CASSQRRSNQPQHF.

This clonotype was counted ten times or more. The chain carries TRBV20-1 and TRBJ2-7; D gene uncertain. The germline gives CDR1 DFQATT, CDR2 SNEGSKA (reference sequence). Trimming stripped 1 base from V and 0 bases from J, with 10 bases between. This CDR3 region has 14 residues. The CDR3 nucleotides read TGCAGTGCTAGAGCAGCAATGAACTCCTACGAGCAGTACTTC. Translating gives CSARAAMNSYEQYF.

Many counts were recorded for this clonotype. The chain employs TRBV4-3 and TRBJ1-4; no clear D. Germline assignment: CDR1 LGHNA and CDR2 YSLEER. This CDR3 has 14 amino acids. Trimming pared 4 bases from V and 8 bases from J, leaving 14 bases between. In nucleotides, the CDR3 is TGCGCCAGCAGCCCCTCGACGGTTGGGGAAAAACTGTTTTTT. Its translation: CASSPSTVGEKLFF.

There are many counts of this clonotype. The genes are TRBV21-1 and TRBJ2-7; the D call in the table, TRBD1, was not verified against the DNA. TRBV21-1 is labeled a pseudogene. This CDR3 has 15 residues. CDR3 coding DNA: TGTGCCAGCAGCAATAGACAGGGGGTGGCCTACGAGCAGTACTTC. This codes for CASSNRQGVAYEQYF.

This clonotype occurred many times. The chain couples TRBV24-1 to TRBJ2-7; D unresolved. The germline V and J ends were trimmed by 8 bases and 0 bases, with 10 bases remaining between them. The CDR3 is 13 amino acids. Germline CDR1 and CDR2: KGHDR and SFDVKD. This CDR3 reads CATTDDNSYEQYF. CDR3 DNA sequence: TGTGCCACCACCGACGACAACTCCTACGAGCAGTACTTC.

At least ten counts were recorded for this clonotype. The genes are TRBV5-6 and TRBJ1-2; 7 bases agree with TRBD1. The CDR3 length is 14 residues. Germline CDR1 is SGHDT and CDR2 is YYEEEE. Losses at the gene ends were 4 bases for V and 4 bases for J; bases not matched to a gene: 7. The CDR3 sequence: CASSNPGQPYGYTF. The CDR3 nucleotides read TGTGCCAGCAGCAACCCGGGACAGCCCTATGGCTACACCTTC. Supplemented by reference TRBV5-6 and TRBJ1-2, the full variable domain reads DAGVTQSPTHLIKTRGQQVTLRCSPKSGHDTVSWYQQALGQGPQFIFQYYEEEERQRGNFPDRFSGHQFPNYSSELNVNALLLGDSALYLCASSNPGQPYGYTFGSGTRLTVV.

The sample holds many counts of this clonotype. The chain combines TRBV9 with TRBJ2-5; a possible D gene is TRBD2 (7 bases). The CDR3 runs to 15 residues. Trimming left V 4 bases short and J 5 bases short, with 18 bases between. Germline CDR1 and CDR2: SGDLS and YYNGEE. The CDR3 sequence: CASSLGGGAEETQYF. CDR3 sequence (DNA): TGTGCCAGCAGCTTAGGAGGGGGGGCGGAGGAGACCCAGTACTTC.

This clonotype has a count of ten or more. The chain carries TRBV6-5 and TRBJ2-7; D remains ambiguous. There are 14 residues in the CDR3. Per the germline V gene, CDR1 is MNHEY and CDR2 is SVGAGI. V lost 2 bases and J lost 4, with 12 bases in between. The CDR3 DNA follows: TGTGCCAGCAGTTACGGGCGGACCACTTACGAGCAGTACTTC. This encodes CASSYGRTTYEQYF.

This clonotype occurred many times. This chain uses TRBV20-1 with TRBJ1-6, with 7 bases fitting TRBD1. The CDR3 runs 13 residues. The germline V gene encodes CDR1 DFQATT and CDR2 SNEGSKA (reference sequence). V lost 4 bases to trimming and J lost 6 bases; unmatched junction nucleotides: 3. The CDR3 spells CSATDRTNSPLHF. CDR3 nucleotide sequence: TGCAGTGCTACGGACAGGACTAATTCACCCCTCCACTTT.

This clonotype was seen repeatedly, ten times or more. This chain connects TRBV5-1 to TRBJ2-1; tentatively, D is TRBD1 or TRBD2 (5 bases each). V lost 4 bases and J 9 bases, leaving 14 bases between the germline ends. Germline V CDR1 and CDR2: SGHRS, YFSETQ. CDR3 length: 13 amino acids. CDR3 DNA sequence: TGCGCCAGCAGCGAGGGGACGGGGCCTGAGCAGTTCTTC. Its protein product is CASSEGTGPEQFF.

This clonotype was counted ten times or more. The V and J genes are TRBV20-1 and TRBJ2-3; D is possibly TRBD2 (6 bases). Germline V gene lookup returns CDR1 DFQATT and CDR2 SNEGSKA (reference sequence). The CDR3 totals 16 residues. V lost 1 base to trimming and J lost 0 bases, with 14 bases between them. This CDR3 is CSARGGWGTSTDTQYF. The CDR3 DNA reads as TGCAGTGCTAGAGGCGGATGGGGGACTAGCACAGATACGCAGTATTTT.

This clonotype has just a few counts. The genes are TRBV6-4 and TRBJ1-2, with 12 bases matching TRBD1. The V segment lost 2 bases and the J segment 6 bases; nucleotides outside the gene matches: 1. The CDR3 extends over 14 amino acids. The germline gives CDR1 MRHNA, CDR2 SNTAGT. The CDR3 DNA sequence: TGTGCCAGCAGTGACGGGACAGGGGGCCATGGCTACACCTTC. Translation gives CASSDGTGGHGYTF.

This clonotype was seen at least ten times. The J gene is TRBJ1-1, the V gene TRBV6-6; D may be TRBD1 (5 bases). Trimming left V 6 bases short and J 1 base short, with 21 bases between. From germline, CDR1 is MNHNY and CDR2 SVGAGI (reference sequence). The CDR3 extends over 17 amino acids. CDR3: CASSRAGGTASNTEAFF. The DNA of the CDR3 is TGTGCCAGCAGCCGGGCCGGGGGAACAGCCTCGAACACTGAAGCTTTCTTT.

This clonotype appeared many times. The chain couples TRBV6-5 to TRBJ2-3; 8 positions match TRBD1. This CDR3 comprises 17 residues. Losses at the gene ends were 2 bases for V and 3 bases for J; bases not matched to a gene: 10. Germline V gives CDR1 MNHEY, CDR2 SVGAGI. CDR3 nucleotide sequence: TGTGCCAGCAGTTACGGATCCCTGGACAGGGAGACAGATACGCAGTATTTT. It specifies CASSYGSLDRETDTQYF.

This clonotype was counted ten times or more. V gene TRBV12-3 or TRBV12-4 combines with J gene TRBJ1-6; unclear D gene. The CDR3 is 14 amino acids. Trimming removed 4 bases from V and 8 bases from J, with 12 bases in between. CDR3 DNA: TGTGCCAGCAGTTCCCGGACGGTTTATTCACCCCTCCACTTT. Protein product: CASSSRTVYSPLHF.

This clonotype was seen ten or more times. The chain's CDR3 is CSVEFRKTQYF. CDR3 bases: TGCAGCGTTGAATTCAGGAAGACCCAGTACTTC. V and J are TRBV29-1 and TRBJ2-5; D is unclear. The germline CDR1 and CDR2 sequences are SQVTM and ANQGSEA. The CDR3 runs 11 residues. Trimming took 2 bases from V and 6 from J, leaving 7 bases between them.

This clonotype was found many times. The CDR3 DNA reads TGCAGCGTTGAAGGAGTGGCGGAGGGTCGAGCTTTCTTT. Translation gives CSVEGVAEGRAFF. This sequence joins TRBV29-1 and TRBJ1-1; D gene ambiguous. The V gene's germline CDR1 is SQVTM and CDR2 ANQGSEA. The V and J ends lost 1 base and 10 bases respectively, with 16 bases between them. This CDR3 is 13 amino acids long.

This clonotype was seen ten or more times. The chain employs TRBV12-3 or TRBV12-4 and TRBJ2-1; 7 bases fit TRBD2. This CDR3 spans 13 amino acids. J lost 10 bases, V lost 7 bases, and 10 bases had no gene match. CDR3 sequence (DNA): TGTGCCAGCATGGGGACGGGAGGTTGGGAGCAGTTCTTC. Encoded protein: CASMGTGGWEQFF.

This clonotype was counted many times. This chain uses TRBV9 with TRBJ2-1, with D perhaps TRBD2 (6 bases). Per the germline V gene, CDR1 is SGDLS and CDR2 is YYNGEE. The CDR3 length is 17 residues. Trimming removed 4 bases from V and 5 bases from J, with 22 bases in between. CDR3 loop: CASSYPLAAPQNNEQFF. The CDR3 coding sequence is TGTGCCAGCAGCTACCCATTAGCGGCACCACAAAACAATGAGCAGTTCTTC.

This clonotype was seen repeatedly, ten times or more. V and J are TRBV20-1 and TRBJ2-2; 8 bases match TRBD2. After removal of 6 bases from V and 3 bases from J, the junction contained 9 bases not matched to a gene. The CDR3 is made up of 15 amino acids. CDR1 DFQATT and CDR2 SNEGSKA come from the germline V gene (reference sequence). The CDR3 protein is CSAPGGARDTGELFF. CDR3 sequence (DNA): TGCAGTGCCCCGGGGGGGGCGAGGGACACCGGGGAGCTGTTTTTT.

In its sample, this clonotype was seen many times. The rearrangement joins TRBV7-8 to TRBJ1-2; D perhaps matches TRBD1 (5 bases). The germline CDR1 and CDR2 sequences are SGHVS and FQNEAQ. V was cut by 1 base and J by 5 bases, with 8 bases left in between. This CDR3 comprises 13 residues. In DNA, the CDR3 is TGTGCCAGCAGCTTAGGGGGCGGGTATGGCTACACCTTC. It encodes CASSLGGGYGYTF. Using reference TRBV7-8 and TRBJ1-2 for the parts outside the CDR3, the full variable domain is GAGVSQSPRYKVAKRGQDVALRCDPISGHVSLFWYQQALGQGPEFLTYFQNEAQLDKSGLPSDRFFAERPEGSVSTLKIQRTQQEDSAVYLCASSLGGGYGYTFGSGTRLTVV.

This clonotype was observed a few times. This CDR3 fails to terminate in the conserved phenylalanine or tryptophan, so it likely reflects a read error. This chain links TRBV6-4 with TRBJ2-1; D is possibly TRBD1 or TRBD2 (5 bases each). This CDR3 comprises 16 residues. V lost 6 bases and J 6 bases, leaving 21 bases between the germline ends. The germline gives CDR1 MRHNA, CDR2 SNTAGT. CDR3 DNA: TGTGCCAGCAGCCCACGTCCCGGGGCGGGTTCCAATGAGCAGTTCCTC. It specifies CASSPRPGAGSNEQFL.